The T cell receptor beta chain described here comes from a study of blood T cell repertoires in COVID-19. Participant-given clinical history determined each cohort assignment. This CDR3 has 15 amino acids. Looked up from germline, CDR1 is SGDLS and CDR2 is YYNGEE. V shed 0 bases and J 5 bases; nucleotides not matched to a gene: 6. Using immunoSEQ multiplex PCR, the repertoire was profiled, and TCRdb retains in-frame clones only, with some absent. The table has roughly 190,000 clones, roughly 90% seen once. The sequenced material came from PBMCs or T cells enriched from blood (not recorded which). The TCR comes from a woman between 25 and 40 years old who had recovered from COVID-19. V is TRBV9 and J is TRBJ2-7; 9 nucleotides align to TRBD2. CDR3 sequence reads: CASSVEGGREDEQYF. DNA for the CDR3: TGTGCCAGCAGCGTAGAGGGCGGGAGGGAGGACGAGCAGTACTTC.